This TCR beta chain came from a study of blood T cell repertoires in COVID-19. Per the germline V gene, CDR1 is MDHEN and CDR2 is SYDVKM. This CDR3 comprises 17 residues. The ends lost 5 bases at V and 4 bases at J; junction bases unmatched: 12. The assay was immunoSEQ multiplex PCR, and TCRdb's table has in-frame clones only and misses some. The sample carries 50,000 to 75,000 clones, 92% recorded once. Sequencing was performed on peripheral blood. The TCR sequence derives from a man in his fifties with active COVID-19. J is TRBJ1-4 and V is TRBV28; TRBD1 matches 8 bases. The CDR3 DNA reads TGTGCCAGCAGTCCAAGCCGGGACAGGCCCCTTAATGAAAAACTGTTTTTT. It is translated as CASSPSRDRPLNEKLFF.